The clone carrying this TCR beta chain appeared a single time. What it binds is unknown. Trimming removed 2 bases from V and 8 bases from J; junction bases left unmatched: 9. Germline V CDR1 and CDR2: SGHAT, FQNNGV. The CDR3 runs to 15 residues. The repertoire was sequenced with immunoSEQ multiplex PCR; TCRdb's copy has only in-frame clones and lacks some. The sample comprises 70,000 or so clones, roughly 82% of which are singletons, and roughly 6.3% rests with the top ten. This specimen comes from a study of radiation and T cells in renal cell carcinoma. Study summary: Nephrectomy followed 15 Gy stereotactic body radiation by 4 weeks.

Time point here: blood 2 weeks post-SBRT. Treatment: 15 Gy SBRT to primary tumor, nephrectomy 4 weeks later. After SBRT, blood was collected at 2 and 4 weeks, plus baseline. The patient's renal cell carcinoma had clear cell pathology. Points from the study as a whole: Without pretreatment biopsies, baseline tumor clonotype presence was undetermined.

This sequence was found in a man in his 60s with renal cell carcinoma. V gene TRBV11-2 combines with J gene TRBJ2-1, with 7 positions matching TRBD2. This specimen consisted of blood, obtained from a patient whose treatment included radiotherapy and nephrectomy. The CDR3 reads CASSLMPAGRDEQFF. CDR3 nucleotide sequence: TGTGCCAGCAGCTTAATGCCAGCGGGGAGGGATGAGCAGTTCTTC. Full variable domain (remainder filled in from reference TRBV11-2 and TRBJ2-1): EAGVAQSPRYKIIEKRQSVAFWCNPISGHATLYWYQQILGQGPKLLIQFQNNGVVDDSQLPKDRFSAERLKGVDSTLKIQPAKLEDSAVYLCASSLMPAGRDEQFFGPGTRLTVL.